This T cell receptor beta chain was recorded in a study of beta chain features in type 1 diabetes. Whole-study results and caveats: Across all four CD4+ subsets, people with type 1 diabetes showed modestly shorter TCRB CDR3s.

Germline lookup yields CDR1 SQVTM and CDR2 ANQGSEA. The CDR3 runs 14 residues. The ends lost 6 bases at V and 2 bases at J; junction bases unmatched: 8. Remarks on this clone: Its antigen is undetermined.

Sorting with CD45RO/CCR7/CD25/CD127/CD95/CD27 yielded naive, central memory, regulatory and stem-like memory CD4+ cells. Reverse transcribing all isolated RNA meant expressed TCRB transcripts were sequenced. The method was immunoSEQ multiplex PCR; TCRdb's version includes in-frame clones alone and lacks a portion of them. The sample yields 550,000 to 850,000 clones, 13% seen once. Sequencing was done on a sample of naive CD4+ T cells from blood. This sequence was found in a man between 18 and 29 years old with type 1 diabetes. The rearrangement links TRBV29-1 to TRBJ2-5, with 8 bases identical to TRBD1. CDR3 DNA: TGCAGCGTCGCTCCAGGACAGGGACAAGAGACCCAGTACTTC. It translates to CSVAPGQGQETQYF. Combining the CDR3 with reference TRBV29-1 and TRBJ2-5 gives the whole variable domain SAVISQKPSRDICQRGTSLTIQCQVDSQVTMMFWYRQQPGQSLTLIATANQGSEATYESGFVIDKFPISRPNLTFSTLTVSNMSPEDSSIYLCSVAPGQGQETQYFGPGTRLLVL.